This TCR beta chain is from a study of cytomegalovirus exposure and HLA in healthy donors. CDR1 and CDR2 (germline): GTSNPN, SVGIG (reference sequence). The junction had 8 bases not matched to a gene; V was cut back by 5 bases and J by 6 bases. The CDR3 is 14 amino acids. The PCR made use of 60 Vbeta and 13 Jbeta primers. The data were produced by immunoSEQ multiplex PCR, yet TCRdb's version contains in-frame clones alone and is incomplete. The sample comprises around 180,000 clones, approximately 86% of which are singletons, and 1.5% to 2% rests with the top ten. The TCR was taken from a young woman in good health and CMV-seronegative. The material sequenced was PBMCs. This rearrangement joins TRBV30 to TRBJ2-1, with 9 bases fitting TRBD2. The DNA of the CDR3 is TGTGCCTGGGGAAGAGGGACTAGCATCAATGAGCAGTTCTTC. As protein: CAWGRGTSINEQFF.